The 28 T cell receptor beta chains in this list originate from one sample, sequenced in a study of shared clonotypes between healthy human individuals (TCRdb year 2020). Receptor amplification or capture employed the immunoSEQ multiplex PCR assay. TCRdb took over this immuneACCESS table, retaining in-frame rearrangements with V and J assigned. Such tables are incomplete; in checked studies, under half of the missing clones stem from an unresolved V gene, and the remainder is unexplained. This sample has about 1.5 million clones in its table, and 95% to 99% of those were observed once. 0.4% to 0.55% of the sample rests with the top ten. Sequenced: naive CD4+ T cells sorted from blood. The cell subset or site label, as the study defines it: CD45RA+ positively selected. Receptors were obtained from a man aged 25 to 45 in good health.

This clone came up once. The rearrangement links TRBV5-1 to TRBJ2-6; D is ambiguous. Trimming left V 7 bases short and J 0 bases short, with 8 bases between. CDR3 size: 14 residues. Germline V gene sequence: CDR1 SGHRS, CDR2 YFSETQ. The CDR3 DNA reads TGCGCCAGCCGTCGAGACTCTGGGGCCAACGTCCTGACTTTC. Residues: CASRRDSGANVLTF.

The chain is built from TRBV7-2 and TRBJ2-7, with 10 bases lining up with TRBD1. CDR1 is SGHTA, CDR2 FQGNSA, per germline. The length of the CDR3 is 15 residues. V dropped 5 bases and J dropped 6; count of bases not matched to a gene: 10. The CDR3, as DNA: TGTGCCAGCAGCCCCTGGGACAGGGGATCTGGCGAGCAGTACTTC. Translated: CASSPWDRGSGEQYF.

The chain uses TRBV6-4 and TRBJ1-5; D uncertain. The CDR3 is made up of 11 amino acids. CDR1 is MRHNA, CDR2 SNTAGT, per germline. With 6 bases removed from V and 9 bases from J, the gap between germline ends came to 9 bases. CDR3 protein: CASRPPRPQHF. CDR3 in DNA: TGTGCCAGCAGGCCACCTCGGCCCCAGCATTTT.

Turning to this clone: Distinct nucleotide sequences in the sample also encode this CDR3. This chain uses TRBV15 with TRBJ2-7, with unresolved D. V was cut by 1 base and J by 0 bases, with 4 bases left in between. The CDR3 is made up of 13 amino acids. Germline V gene data show CDR1 as LNHNV and CDR2 as YYDKDF (reference sequence). This chain's CDR3 is CATSRASSYEQYF. For the CDR3, the DNA is TGTGCCACCAGCAGAGCGAGCTCCTACGAGCAGTACTTC.

The rearrangement uses TRBV18 and TRBJ2-1, with D unclear. This CDR3 is 15 amino acids long. The germline V gene encodes CDR1 KGHSH and CDR2 LQKENI. The germline V and J ends were trimmed by 3 bases and 0 bases, with 9 bases remaining between them. This CDR3 is CASSPRPNSYNEQFF. CDR3 coding DNA: TGTGCCAGCTCACCTCGACCCAACTCCTACAATGAGCAGTTCTTC.

This chain links TRBV10-3 with TRBJ2-2; maybe TRBD1 (5 bases). The germline CDR1 and CDR2 sequences are ENHRY and SYGVKD. The CDR3 covers 16 residues. Trimming pared 10 bases from V and 5 bases from J, leaving 23 bases between. CDR3 DNA: TGTGCCACCACCGGTGGAAAGACAGTTTTAACCGGGGAGCTGTTTTTT. Encoded protein: CATTGGKTVLTGELFF.

This clone was observed a single time. The V gene is TRBV4-2, the J gene TRBJ1-2; 10 bases agree with TRBD1. After removal of 3 bases from V and 8 bases from J, the junction contained 6 bases not matched to a gene. Germline loops: CDR1 LGHNA, CDR2 YNFKEQ. The CDR3 covers 14 residues. CDR3 bases: TGTGCCAGCAGCCAGTGGGACAGGGGATCGGGCTACACCTTC. This sequence encodes CASSQWDRGSGYTF.

This clone was recorded only once. This chain uses TRBV6-5 with TRBJ2-5, with TRBD2 identical over 12 bases. The CDR3 runs to 16 residues. Germline values: CDR1 MNHEY, CDR2 SVGAGI. After removal of 2 bases from V and 5 bases from J, the junction contained 6 bases not matched to a gene. In DNA form, the CDR3 reads TGTGCCAGCAGTTACGCTAGCGGGAGGGTCGGGGAGACCCAGTACTTC. Residues: CASSYASGRVGETQYF.

A note on this clone: This specimen includes other DNA sequences encoding the same CDR3. The rearrangement uses TRBV10-3 and TRBJ2-1; 8 bases line up with TRBD2. Germline-derived CDR1 and CDR2 are ENHRY and SYGVKD. The CDR3 has 14 amino acids. Trimming cost V 8 bases and J 1 base; bases outside gene matches: 4. This chain's CDR3 is CAIGAGGSYNEQFF. CDR3 nucleotide sequence: TGTGCCATCGGCGCGGGAGGATCCTACAATGAGCAGTTCTTC.

This chain uses TRBV6-5 with TRBJ2-2; tentative D call: TRBD2 (5 bases). Trimming took off 6 bases at V and 0 bases at J, with 11 bases between the two ends. Looked up from germline, CDR1 is MNHEY and CDR2 is SVGAGI. This CDR3 comprises 15 residues. The CDR3 spells CASRRDYPNTGELFF. The CDR3 DNA is TGTGCCAGCAGAAGAGACTACCCGAACACCGGGGAGCTGTTTTTT.

CDR3 sequence (DNA): TGCGCCAGCAGCCCCGACCGAGACCAAGAGACCCAGTACTTC. It encodes CASSPDRDQETQYF. The chain is built from TRBV4-1 and TRBJ2-5, with unresolved D. Trimming left V 4 bases short and J 0 bases short, with 9 bases between. The CDR3 is 14 residues long. CDR1 MGHRA and CDR2 YSYEKL come from the germline V gene.

This clone appeared once. The chain employs TRBV2 and TRBJ1-4, with a possible D match to TRBD1 (5 bases). The germline V gene has CDR1 SNHLY and CDR2 FYNNEI. V gave up 6 bases and J gave up 4 bases, with 12 bases separating them. The CDR3 extends over 14 amino acids. The chain's CDR3 is CASSVDSYNEKLFF. The CDR3, as DNA: TGTGCCAGCAGCGTTGACAGCTATAATGAAAAACTGTTTTTT.

This rearrangement joins TRBV5-4 to TRBJ2-7; either TRBD1 or TRBD2 may fit D (5 bases each). Trimming took off 4 bases at V and 0 bases at J, with 11 bases between the two ends. Germline CDR1 is SGHNT and CDR2 is YYREEE (reference sequence). This CDR3 contains 14 residues. CDR3 region: CASSMDTSSYEQYF. The CDR3 DNA reads TGTGCCAGCAGCATGGACACTAGCTCCTACGAGCAGTACTTC.

The chain joins TRBV6-5 to TRBJ1-1, with D perhaps matching TRBD1 (5 bases). The germline V gene has CDR1 MNHEY and CDR2 SVGAGI. This CDR3 has 14 amino acids. V shed 8 bases and J shed 0 bases, with 13 bases lying between them. CDR3 sequence reads: CASLQPGLNTEAFF. CDR3 nucleotides: TGTGCCAGCCTTCAGCCAGGGCTGAACACTGAAGCTTTCTTT.

The gene calls are TRBV28 and TRBJ2-1, with TRBD1 as a possible D gene (5 bases). V was shortened by 4 bases and J by 0 bases, with 10 bases between the two germline ends. Germline lookup yields CDR1 MDHEN and CDR2 SYDVKM. This CDR3 region has 15 residues. In nucleotides, the CDR3 is TGTGCCAGCAGTTCGACAGTTACCTCCTACAATGAGCAGTTCTTC. This gives the protein CASSSTVTSYNEQFF.

The count of this clone is one. The rearrangement uses TRBV5-1 and TRBJ2-5; 8 positions match TRBD2. This CDR3 region has 14 residues. Germline CDR1 is SGHRS and CDR2 is YFSETQ. V shed 6 bases, J shed 2 bases, and the junction held 6 bases outside the gene matches. CDR3 residues: CASTLASGQETQYF. DNA for the CDR3: TGCGCCAGCACCTTAGCTAGCGGGCAAGAGACCCAGTACTTC. Based on the CDR3 plus reference TRBV5-1 and TRBJ2-5, the full variable domain is KAGVTQTPRYLIKTRGQQVTLSCSPISGHRSVSWYQQTPGQGLQFLFEYFSETQRNKGNFPGRFSGRQFSNSRSEMNVSTLELGDSALYLCASTLASGQETQYFGPGTRLLVL.

This clone was seen a few times. V is TRBV2 and J is TRBJ2-4; no firm D call. V was cut by 0 bases and J by 12 bases, with 6 bases left in between. Germline values: CDR1 SNHLY, CDR2 FYNNEI. The CDR3 sequence is 11 residues long. DNA of the CDR3: TGTGCCAGCAGTGAAGCGAAGGATCAGTACTTC. Amino acid sequence: CASSEAKDQYF.

The chain carries TRBV28 and TRBJ2-7, with no clear D. The CDR3 consists of 15 residues. Germline loops: CDR1 MDHEN, CDR2 SYDVKM. Trimming took off 2 bases at V and 4 bases at J, with 15 bases between the two ends. CDR3 DNA sequence: TGTGCCAGCAGTTTACCAAGCATGGACCGTTACGAGCAGTACTTC. Its protein is CASSLPSMDRYEQYF.

The genes are TRBV5-1 and TRBJ1-2, with D possibly matching TRBD1 (6 bases). The CDR3 has 14 amino acids. The germline V gene encodes CDR1 SGHRS and CDR2 YFSETQ. V lost 3 bases and J lost 8, with 17 bases in between. The CDR3 sequence: CASSSQAQGGGYTF. The CDR3 DNA sequence: TGCGCCAGCAGCTCGCAGGCACAGGGCGGGGGCTACACCTTC.

The chain employs TRBV11-3 and TRBJ2-1; 9 positions agree with TRBD2. J was trimmed by 4 bases and V by 0 bases; bases with no gene match: 7. Per the germline V gene, CDR1 is SGHNT and CDR2 is YENEEA. CDR3 length: 17 amino acids. The CDR3: CASSLDQTSGFYNEQFF. The CDR3 DNA is TGTGCCAGCAGCTTAGATCAGACTAGCGGATTTTACAATGAGCAGTTCTTC.

This chain connects TRBV5-1 to TRBJ1-4, with D tentatively TRBD1 (6 bases). This CDR3 has 16 amino acids. The germline gives CDR1 SGHRS, CDR2 YFSETQ. V was cut by 0 bases and J by 4 bases, with 13 bases left in between. The CDR3 DNA reads as TGCGCCAGCAGCTTGGCGACAGGTCAATATAATGAAAAACTGTTTTTT. This codes for CASSLATGQYNEKLFF.

The chain carries TRBV7-6 and TRBJ2-2, with D perhaps matching TRBD1 (6 bases). Trimming removed 5 bases at V and 5 bases at J, with 12 bases between. This CDR3 is built from 14 residues. Germline loops: CDR1 SGHVS, CDR2 FNYEAQ. CDR3 nucleotide sequence: TGTGCCAGCAGCCACCCAGGGGAGACCGGGGAGCTGTTTTTT. Protein sequence: CASSHPGETGELFF.

The V gene is TRBV2, the J gene TRBJ1-1, with 8 bases that match TRBD1. Per the germline V gene, CDR1 is SNHLY and CDR2 is FYNNEI. J lost 5 bases, V lost 6 bases, and 5 bases had no gene match. The CDR3 has 13 residues. CDR3 protein: CASRGQGMTEAFF. CDR3 DNA: TGTGCCAGCAGAGGACAGGGAATGACTGAAGCTTTCTTT. The whole variable domain, remainder taken from reference TRBV2 and TRBJ1-1, is EPEVTQTPSHQVTQMGQEVILRCVPISNHLYFYWYRQILGQKVEFLVSFYNNEISEKSEIFDDQFSVERPDGSNFTLKIRSTKLEDSAMYFCASRGQGMTEAFFGQGTRLTVV.

The chain is built from TRBV10-3 and TRBJ1-1; 8 nucleotides align to TRBD1. CDR1 is ENHRY, CDR2 SYGVKD, per germline. Trimming cost V 2 bases and J 7 bases; bases outside gene matches: 18. The CDR3 runs 18 residues. This CDR3 is CAISEGQGMGSRWGEAFF. CDR3 in DNA: TGTGCCATCAGTGAGGGACAGGGTATGGGGAGTAGGTGGGGTGAAGCTTTCTTT.

This chain connects TRBV18 to TRBJ1-2, with D perhaps matching TRBD1 (5 bases). CDR3 length: 15 amino acids. Germline V gives CDR1 KGHSH, CDR2 LQKENI. V was cut by 0 bases and J by 8 bases, with 16 bases left in between. The CDR3: CASSPPGGGLRGYTF. DNA of the CDR3: TGTGCCAGCTCACCACCCGGCGGGGGTCTGAGGGGCTACACCTTC.

This CDR3 reads CAISESRTGGRGYTF. The CDR3 bases are TGTGCCATCAGTGAGTCTAGGACAGGGGGCAGGGGCTACACCTTC. The chain is built from TRBV10-3 and TRBJ1-2; TRBD1 aligns across 11 bases. CDR3 length: 15 amino acids. Looked up from germline, CDR1 is ENHRY and CDR2 is SYGVKD. With V trimmed by 0 bases and J by 8 bases, 5 bases remained unmatched.

The chain links TRBV5-5 to TRBJ1-1, with D possibly matching TRBD1 (5 bases). Germline V gives CDR1 SGHKS, CDR2 YYEKEE (reference sequence). The CDR3 has 15 amino acids. Trimming removed 0 bases from V and 4 bases from J, with 13 bases in between. CDR3 sequence reads: CASSLGDGKITEAFF. The CDR3 DNA reads TGTGCCAGCAGCTTGGGGGACGGGAAAATCACTGAAGCTTTCTTT.

As concerns this clone: Other DNA variants within this sample encode the same CDR3. The V and J genes are TRBV6-1 and TRBJ1-5; the match to TRBD1 covers 9 bases. V shed 3 bases, J shed 7 bases, and the junction held 4 bases outside the gene matches. The CDR3 has 14 amino acids. Germline V gene lookup returns CDR1 MNHNS and CDR2 SASEGT. CDR3 region: CASSEGQGGQPQHF. As DNA, the CDR3 is TGTGCCAGCAGTGAGGGACAGGGTGGCCAGCCCCAGCATTTT.